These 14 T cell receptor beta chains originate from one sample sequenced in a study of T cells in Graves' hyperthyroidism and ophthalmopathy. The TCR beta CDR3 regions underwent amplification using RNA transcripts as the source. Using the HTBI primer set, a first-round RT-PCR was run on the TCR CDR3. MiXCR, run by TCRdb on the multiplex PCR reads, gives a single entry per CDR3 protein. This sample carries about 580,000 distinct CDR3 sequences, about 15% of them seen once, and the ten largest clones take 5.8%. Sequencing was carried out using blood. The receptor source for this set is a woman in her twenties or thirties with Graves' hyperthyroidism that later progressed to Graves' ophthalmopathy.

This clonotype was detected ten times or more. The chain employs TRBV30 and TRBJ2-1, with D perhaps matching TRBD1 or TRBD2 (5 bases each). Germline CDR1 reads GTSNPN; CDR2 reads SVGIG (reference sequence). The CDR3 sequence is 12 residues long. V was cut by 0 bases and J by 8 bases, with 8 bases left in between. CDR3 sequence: CAWSVLGDEQFF. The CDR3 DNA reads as TGTGCCTGGAGTGTACTAGGGGATGAGCAGTTCTTC. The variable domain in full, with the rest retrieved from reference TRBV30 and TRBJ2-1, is SQTIHQWPATLVQPVGSPLSLECTVEGTSNPNLYWYRQAAGRGLQLLFYSVGIGQISSEVPQNLSASRPQDRQFILSSKKLLLSDSGFYLCAWSVLGDEQFFGPGTRLTVL.

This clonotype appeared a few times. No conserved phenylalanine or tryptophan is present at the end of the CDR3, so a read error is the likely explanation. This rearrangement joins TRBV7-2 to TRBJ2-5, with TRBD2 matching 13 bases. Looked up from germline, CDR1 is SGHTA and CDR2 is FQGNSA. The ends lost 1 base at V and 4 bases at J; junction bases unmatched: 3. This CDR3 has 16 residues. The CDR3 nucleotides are TGTGCCAGCAGCTTAGGGACTAGCGGGAGACGAGAGACCCAGTACCTC. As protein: CASSLGTSGRRETQYL.

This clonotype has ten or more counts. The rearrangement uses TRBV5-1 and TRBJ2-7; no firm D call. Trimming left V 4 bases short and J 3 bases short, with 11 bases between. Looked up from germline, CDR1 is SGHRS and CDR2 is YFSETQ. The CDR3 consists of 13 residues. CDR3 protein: CASSQGGFYEQYF. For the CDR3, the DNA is TGCGCCAGCAGCCAAGGCGGATTCTACGAGCAGTACTTC.

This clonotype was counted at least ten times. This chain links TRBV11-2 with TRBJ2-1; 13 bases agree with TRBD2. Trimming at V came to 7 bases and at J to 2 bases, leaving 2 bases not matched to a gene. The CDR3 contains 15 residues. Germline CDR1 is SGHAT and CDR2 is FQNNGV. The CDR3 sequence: CASTGTSGTYNEQFF. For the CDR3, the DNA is TGTGCCAGCACCGGGACTAGCGGGACCTACAATGAGCAGTTCTTC. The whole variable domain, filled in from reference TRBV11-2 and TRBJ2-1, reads EAGVAQSPRYKIIEKRQSVAFWCNPISGHATLYWYQQILGQGPKLLIQFQNNGVVDDSQLPKDRFSAERLKGVDSTLKIQPAKLEDSAVYLCASTGTSGTYNEQFFGPGTRLTVL.

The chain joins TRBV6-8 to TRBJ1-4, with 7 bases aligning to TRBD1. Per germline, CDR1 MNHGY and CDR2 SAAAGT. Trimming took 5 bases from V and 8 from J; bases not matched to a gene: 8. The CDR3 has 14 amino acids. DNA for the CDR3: TGTGCCAGCAGTCACGGGACAGTTGAAGAAAAACTGTTTTTT. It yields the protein CASSHGTVEEKLFF.

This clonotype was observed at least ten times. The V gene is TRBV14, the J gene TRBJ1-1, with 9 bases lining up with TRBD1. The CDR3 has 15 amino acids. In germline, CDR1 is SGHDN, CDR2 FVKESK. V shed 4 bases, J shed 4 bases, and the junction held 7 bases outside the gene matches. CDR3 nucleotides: TGTGCCAGCAGCCCCCTAGGACAGGGGAGCACTGAAGCTTTCTTT. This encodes CASSPLGQGSTEAFF.

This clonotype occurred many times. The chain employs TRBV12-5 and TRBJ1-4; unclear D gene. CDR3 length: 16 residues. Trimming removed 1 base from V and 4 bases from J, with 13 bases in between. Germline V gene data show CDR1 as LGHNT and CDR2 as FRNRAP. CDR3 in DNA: TGTGCTAGTGGTTTGGGCCTGACCGAGATTAATGAAAAACTGTTTTTT. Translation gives CASGLGLTEINEKLFF.

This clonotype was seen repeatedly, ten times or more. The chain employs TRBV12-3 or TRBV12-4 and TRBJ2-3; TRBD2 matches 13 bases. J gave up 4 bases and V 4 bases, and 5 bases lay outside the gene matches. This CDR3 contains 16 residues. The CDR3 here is CASSSWTSGSSDTQYF. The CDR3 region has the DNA TGTGCCAGCAGTTCTTGGACTAGCGGGAGTTCAGATACGCAGTATTTT.

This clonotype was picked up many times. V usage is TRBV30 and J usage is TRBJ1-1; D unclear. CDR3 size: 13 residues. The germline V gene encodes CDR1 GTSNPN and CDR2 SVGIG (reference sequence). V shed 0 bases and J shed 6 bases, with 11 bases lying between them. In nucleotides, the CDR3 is TGTGCCTGGAGTGTACTCCCTGGGCCTGAAGCTTTCTTT. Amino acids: CAWSVLPGPEAFF.

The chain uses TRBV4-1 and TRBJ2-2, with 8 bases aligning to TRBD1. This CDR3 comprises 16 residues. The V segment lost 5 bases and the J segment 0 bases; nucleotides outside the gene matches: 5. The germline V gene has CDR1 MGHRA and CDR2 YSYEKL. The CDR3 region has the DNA TGCGCCAGCAGCTACGGGACAGGTCCGAACACCGGGGAGCTGTTTTTT. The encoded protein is CASSYGTGPNTGELFF.

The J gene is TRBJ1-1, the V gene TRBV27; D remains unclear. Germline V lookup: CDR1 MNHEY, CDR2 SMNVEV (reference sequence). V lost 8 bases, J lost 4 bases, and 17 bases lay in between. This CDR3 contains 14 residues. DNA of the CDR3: TGTGCCAGCGGGGTGATAGCTGGAATCACTGAAGCTTTCTTT. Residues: CASGVIAGITEAFF.

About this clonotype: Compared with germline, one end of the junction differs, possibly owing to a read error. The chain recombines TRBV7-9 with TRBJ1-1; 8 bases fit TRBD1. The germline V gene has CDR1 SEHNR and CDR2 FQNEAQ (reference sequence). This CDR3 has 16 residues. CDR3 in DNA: TGTGCCAGCAGCGCCCAGGACAGGGAACGGAACACTGAAACTTTCTTT. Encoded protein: CASSAQDRERNTETFF.

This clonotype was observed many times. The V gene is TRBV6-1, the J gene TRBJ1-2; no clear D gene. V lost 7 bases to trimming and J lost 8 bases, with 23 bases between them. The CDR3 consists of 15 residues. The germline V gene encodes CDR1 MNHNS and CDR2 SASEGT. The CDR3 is CASTYGGRKFEGYTF. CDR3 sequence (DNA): TGTGCCAGCACCTACGGAGGGCGAAAGTTTGAAGGCTACACCTTC.

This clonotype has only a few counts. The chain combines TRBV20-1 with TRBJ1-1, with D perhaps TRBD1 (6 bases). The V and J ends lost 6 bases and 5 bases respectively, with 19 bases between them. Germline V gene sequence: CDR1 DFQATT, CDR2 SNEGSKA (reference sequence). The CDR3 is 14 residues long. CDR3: CSARGAGAKTEAFF. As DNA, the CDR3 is TGCAGTGCGCGGGGGGCGGGGGCCAAGACTGAAGCTTTCTTT.